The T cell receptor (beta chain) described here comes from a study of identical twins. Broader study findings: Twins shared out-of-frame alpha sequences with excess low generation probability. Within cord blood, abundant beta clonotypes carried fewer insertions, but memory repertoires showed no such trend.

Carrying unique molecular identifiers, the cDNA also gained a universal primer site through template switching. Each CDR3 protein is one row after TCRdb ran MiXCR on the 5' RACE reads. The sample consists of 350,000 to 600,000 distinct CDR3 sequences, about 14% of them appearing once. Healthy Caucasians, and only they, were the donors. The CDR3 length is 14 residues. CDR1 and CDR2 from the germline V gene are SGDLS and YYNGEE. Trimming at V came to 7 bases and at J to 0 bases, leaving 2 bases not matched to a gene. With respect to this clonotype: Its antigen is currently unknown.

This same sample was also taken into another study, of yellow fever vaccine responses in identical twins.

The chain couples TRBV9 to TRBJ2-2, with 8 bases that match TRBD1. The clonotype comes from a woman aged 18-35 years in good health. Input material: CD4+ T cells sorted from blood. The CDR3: CASGDRPNTGELFF. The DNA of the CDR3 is TGTGCCAGCGGGGACAGGCCGAACACCGGGGAGCTGTTTTTT.